These T cell receptor beta chains were read from a single sample in a study of cytomegalovirus exposure and HLA in healthy donors. Assay: immunoSEQ multiplex PCR; the TCRdb copy retains only in-frame clones and omits some. The data show around 65,000 clones, approximately 82% seen once. Sequencing was carried out using PBMCs. These TCRs come from a girl aged 10-17 years in good health and CMV-seropositive. The CDR3 runs from the conserved cysteine through the conserved F or W. Fields, in order: D gene, J gene, V gene, clone size, CDR3 DNA, CDR3 protein. D genes are given only for firm matches. The listing skips clone size in some rows; elsewhere it reads once, few, many or a size class.

D: NA
J: TRBJ1-1
V: TRBV19
size: few
DNA: TGTGCCAGTAGTTCTTACACTGAAGCTTTCTTT
CDR3: CASSSYTEAFF

D: TRBD1
J: TRBJ1-1
V: TRBV25-1
size: medium-sized
DNA: TGTGCCAGCAGTGACAGGGGGCAACGCACTGAAGCTTTCTTT
CDR3: CASSDRGQRTEAFF

D: TRBD2
J: TRBJ2-7
V: TRBV10-3
size: NA
DNA: TGTGCCATCAGTGAGCGGGAGGAAGGGCGGAAAGAGCAGTACTTC
CDR3: CAISEREEGRKEQYF

D: TRBD1
J: TRBJ1-1
V: TRBV19
size: NA
DNA: TGTGCCAGTAGTCACAGGGGGGGCACTGAAGCTTTCTTT
CDR3: CASSHRGGTEAFF

D: NA
J: TRBJ2-3
V: TRBV9
size: few
DNA: TGTGCCAGCAGCGTAGGGAGGGCCCCAGATACGCAGTATTTT
CDR3: CASSVGRAPDTQYF

D: TRBD1
J: TRBJ2-7
V: TRBV28
size: NA
DNA: TGTGCCAGCAGCAAAGGGGGCCGCTCCTACGAGCAGTACTTC
CDR3: CASSKGGRSYEQYF

D: NA
J: TRBJ1-4
V: TRBV5-4
size: NA
DNA: TGTGCCAGCAGTGTCACCCCGGGTGAAAAACTGTTTTTT
CDR3: CASSVTPGEKLFF

D: NA
J: TRBJ2-5
V: TRBV29-1
size: NA
DNA: TGCAGCGTGTACAATGAGGTAGAGGGGACCCAGTACTTC
CDR3: CSVYNEVEGTQYF

D: TRBD1
J: TRBJ1-2
V: TRBV5-4
size: NA
DNA: TGTGCCAGCAGCTTGGATGGACAGGGGGCGCTCGGCTATGGCTACACCTTC
CDR3: CASSLDGQGALGYGYTF

D: NA
J: TRBJ1-4
V: TRBV6-6
size: NA
DNA: TGTGCCAGCAGTTACCTCTATGGGGGAGGAAATGAAAAACTGTTTTTT
CDR3: CASSYLYGGGNEKLFF

D: NA
J: TRBJ2-1
V: TRBV29-1
size: NA
DNA: TGCAGCGTTGAGTCCTCAGGGTCACGCACGTACAATGAGCAGTTCTTC
CDR3: CSVESSGSRTYNEQFF

D: NA
J: TRBJ1-2
V: TRBV7-9
size: NA
DNA: TGTGCCAGCAGCCCCGGACAAGGAACCTATGGCTACACCTTC
CDR3: CASSPGQGTYGYTF

D: TRBD1
J: TRBJ2-2
V: TRBV18
size: NA
DNA: TGTGCCAGCTCTCCACAGGGGACCGGGGAGCTGTTTTTT
CDR3: CASSPQGTGELFF

D: TRBD2
J: TRBJ2-7
V: TRBV5-1
size: NA
DNA: TGCGCCAGCAGCTTGGTCAGCGGGAGGGTAACCGAGCAGTACTTC
CDR3: CASSLVSGRVTEQYF

D: NA
J: TRBJ1-1
V: TRBV2
size: few
DNA: TGTGCCAGCCTCAAGGACAGCTTGAACACTGAAGCTTTCTTT
CDR3: CASLKDSLNTEAFF

D: NA
J: TRBJ2-2
V: TRBV30
size: NA
DNA: TGTGCCTGGAACCAAAAGGGAAACAGGGTTCAGGACACCGGGGAGCTGTTTTTT
CDR3: CAWNQKGNRVQDTGELFF

D: TRBD2
J: TRBJ2-3
V: TRBV30
size: NA
DNA: TGTGCCTGGAGTGTACTTAGCGGGAGCACAGATACGCAGTATTTT
CDR3: CAWSVLSGSTDTQYF

D: NA
J: TRBJ1-2
V: TRBV7-2
size: NA
DNA: TGTGCCAGCAGCTTACGAAGAGGTTCCTTCTATGGCTACACCTTC
CDR3: CASSLRRGSFYGYTF

D: NA
J: TRBJ2-7
V: TRBV15
size: few
DNA: TGTGCCACCAGCACAAGAGGGACTCCCGATGGAGGAAGCTCCTACGAGCAGTACTTC
CDR3: CATSTRGTPDGGSSYEQYF

D: TRBD1
J: TRBJ1-1
V: TRBV6-5
size: NA
DNA: TGTGCCAGCACCGGGACAGTTAACACTGAAGCTTTCTTT
CDR3: CASTGTVNTEAFF

D: NA
J: TRBJ1-2
V: TRBV7-9
size: few
DNA: TGTGCCAGCAGCCCCTTTGGGTATGGAGCTAACTATGGCTACACCTTC
CDR3: CASSPFGYGANYGYTF

D: NA
J: TRBJ2-1
V: TRBV6-5
size: NA
DNA: TGTGCCAGCAGCCATAGGGGAAGAACCGCCAATGAGCAGTTCTTC
CDR3: CASSHRGRTANEQFF

D: NA
J: TRBJ1-5
V: TRBV28
size: NA
DNA: TGTGCCAGCAGTTGGGGCAGGGGTGAACATCAGCCCCAGCATTTT
CDR3: CASSWGRGEHQPQHF

D: TRBD2
J: TRBJ2-2
V: TRBV5-1
size: NA
DNA: TGCGCCAGCAGCTTGGCGCGGGGACTAGCGGTTACCGGGGAGCTGTTTTTT
CDR3: CASSLARGLAVTGELFF

D: TRBD1
J: TRBJ1-4
V: TRBV6-1
size: NA
DNA: TGTGCCAGCAGGGGACAGTCCACGGCTAATGAAAAACTGTTTTTT
CDR3: CASRGQSTANEKLFF

D: NA
J: TRBJ1-2
V: TRBV15
size: few
DNA: TGTGCCACCAGCCCCTCCCCGGACAGTCACGGCTACACCTTC
CDR3: CATSPSPDSHGYTF

D: TRBD1
J: TRBJ1-5
V: TRBV6-1
size: NA
DNA: TGTGCCAGCAGTGAAAGGGGGCATGATCAGCCCCAGCATTTT
CDR3: CASSERGHDQPQHF

D: TRBD2
J: TRBJ2-7
V: TRBV4-1
size: NA
DNA: TGCGCCAGCAGCCAGCCCGGGACTAGCAGTTACTACGAGCAGTACTTC
CDR3: CASSQPGTSSYYEQYF

D: NA
J: TRBJ2-7
V: TRBV6-5
size: few
DNA: TGTGCCAGCAGCAACCCGAGGAACTACGAGCAGTACTTC
CDR3: CASSNPRNYEQYF

D: TRBD1
J: TRBJ1-1
V: TRBV19
size: NA
DNA: TGTGCCAGTAGGACAGGGGACTTGAACACTGAAGCTTTCTTT
CDR3: CASRTGDLNTEAFF

D: TRBD2
J: TRBJ2-3
V: TRBV30
size: NA
DNA: TGTGCCTGTGATGCCGGGACTAGCGGGAGTCAGAATACGCAGTATTTT
CDR3: CACDAGTSGSQNTQYF

D: TRBD1
J: TRBJ2-5
V: TRBV14
size: NA
DNA: TGTGCCAGCAGCCGACAGGGTTGGGCTATCCAAGAGACCCAGTACTTC
CDR3: CASSRQGWAIQETQYF

D: NA
J: TRBJ1-1
V: TRBV7-9
size: NA
DNA: TGTGCCAGCAGCTTAGACAGTTACACTGAAGCTTTCTTT
CDR3: CASSLDSYTEAFF

D: TRBD2
J: TRBJ2-3
V: TRBV5-1
size: NA
DNA: TGCGCCAGCTCCGGGACTAGCGGGAGGCCCACAGATACGCAGTATTTT
CDR3: CASSGTSGRPTDTQYF

D: NA
J: TRBJ2-5
V: TRBV30
size: NA
DNA: TGTGCCTGGAGCAGGGAAGAGACCCAGTACTTC
CDR3: CAWSREETQYF

D: NA
J: TRBJ2-3
V: TRBV4-1
size: NA
DNA: TGCGCCAGCAGCCAAGATTTCGCTAGCTGGGGAGATACGCAGTATTTT
CDR3: CASSQDFASWGDTQYF

D: NA
J: TRBJ1-2
V: TRBV6-1
size: few
DNA: TGTGCCAGCAGATTACAGGGAAACTATGGCTACACCTTC
CDR3: CASRLQGNYGYTF

D: TRBD1
J: TRBJ1-5
V: TRBV9
size: NA
DNA: TGTGCCAGCAGCACCTACGGGACAGAAGGTCAGCCCCAGCATTTT
CDR3: CASSTYGTEGQPQHF

D: TRBD1
J: TRBJ1-1
V: TRBV6-5
size: NA
DNA: TGTGCCAGCAGTTACGGGACAGGGCGTAACACTGAAGCTTTCTTT
CDR3: CASSYGTGRNTEAFF

D: NA
J: TRBJ1-4
V: TRBV4-1
size: few
DNA: TGCGCCAGCAGCCAAGAAGCGCGGGGGAATGAAAAACTGTTTTTT
CDR3: CASSQEARGNEKLFF

D: NA
J: TRBJ1-5
V: TRBV6-6
size: few
DNA: TGTGCCAGCAGACGGCAGGGAGGACCGACATGGTCCCAGCATTTT
CDR3: CASRRQGGPTWSQHF

D: NA
J: TRBJ1-5
V: TRBV14
size: NA
DNA: TGTGCCAGCAGCCTGCAGGGCCTTAATCAGCCCCAGCATTTT
CDR3: CASSLQGLNQPQHF

D: TRBD2
J: TRBJ2-7
V: TRBV25-1
size: NA
DNA: TGTGCCAGCAGCGGGGGGGTCGGGCGATACGGTGAGCAGTACTTC
CDR3: CASSGGVGRYGEQYF

D: NA
J: TRBJ2-3
V: TRBV2
size: NA
DNA: TGTGCCAGCATGGACTACAGGAGCACAGATACGCAGTATTTT
CDR3: CASMDYRSTDTQYF

D: NA
J: TRBJ2-7
V: TRBV5-6
size: NA
DNA: TGTGCCAGCAGCCCTCTATTGGGGGGACAGCGCTACGAGCAGTACTTC
CDR3: CASSPLLGGQRYEQYF

D: NA
J: TRBJ1-4
V: TRBV5-1
size: few
DNA: TGCGCCAGCAGCGTAGATGGGGACAAGTGGGAAAAACTGTTTTTT
CDR3: CASSVDGDKWEKLFF

D: NA
J: TRBJ2-3
V: TRBV29-1
size: NA
DNA: TGCAGCGTTGGGGAGAGGCCAGATACGCAGTATTTT
CDR3: CSVGERPDTQYF

D: NA
J: TRBJ1-1
V: TRBV11-2
size: few
DNA: TGTGCCAGCAGTAAGCAGGGGAACACTGAAGCTTTCTTT
CDR3: CASSKQGNTEAFF

D: NA
J: TRBJ1-4
V: TRBV5-1
size: NA
DNA: TGCGCCAGCAGCTTCCGGGATGGCGCGAATGAAAAACTGTTTTTT
CDR3: CASSFRDGANEKLFF

D: NA
J: TRBJ1-2
V: TRBV4-3
size: NA
DNA: TGCGCCAGCAGCCAAGATTGGGGCATCTATGGCTACACCTTC
CDR3: CASSQDWGIYGYTF

D: NA
J: TRBJ1-1
V: TRBV6-4
size: few
DNA: TGTGCCAGCAGAGACTCCGACTTGAACACTGAAGCTTTCTTT
CDR3: CASRDSDLNTEAFF

D: TRBD1
J: TRBJ1-5
V: TRBV5-1
size: NA
DNA: TGCGCCAGCCGCTTGGCGACCGGGACAGGGGGACAGCCCCAGCATTTT
CDR3: CASRLATGTGGQPQHF

D: TRBD1
J: TRBJ2-1
V: TRBV6-1
size: few
DNA: TGTGCCAGCAGTGCACCGGGACAGCCTCGCAATGAGCAGTTCTTC
CDR3: CASSAPGQPRNEQFF